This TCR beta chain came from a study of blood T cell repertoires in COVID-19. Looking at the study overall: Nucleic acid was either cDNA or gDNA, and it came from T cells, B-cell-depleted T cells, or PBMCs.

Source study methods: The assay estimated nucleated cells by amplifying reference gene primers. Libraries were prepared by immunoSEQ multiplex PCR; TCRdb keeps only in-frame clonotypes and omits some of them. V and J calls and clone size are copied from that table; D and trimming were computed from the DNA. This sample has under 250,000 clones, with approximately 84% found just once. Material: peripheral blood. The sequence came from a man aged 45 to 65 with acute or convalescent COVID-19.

CDR3 nucleotides: TGTGCCAGCAGCTTTGGAGGGGGCGCAAGCAATCAGCCCCAGCATTTT. This translates into CASSFGGGASNQPQHF. This chain uses TRBV7-2 with TRBJ1-5; 7 nucleotides agree with TRBD1. The CDR3 spans 16 residues. Trimming cost V 3 bases and J 1 base; bases outside gene matches: 6. Germline CDR1 and CDR2: SGHTA and FQGNSA.